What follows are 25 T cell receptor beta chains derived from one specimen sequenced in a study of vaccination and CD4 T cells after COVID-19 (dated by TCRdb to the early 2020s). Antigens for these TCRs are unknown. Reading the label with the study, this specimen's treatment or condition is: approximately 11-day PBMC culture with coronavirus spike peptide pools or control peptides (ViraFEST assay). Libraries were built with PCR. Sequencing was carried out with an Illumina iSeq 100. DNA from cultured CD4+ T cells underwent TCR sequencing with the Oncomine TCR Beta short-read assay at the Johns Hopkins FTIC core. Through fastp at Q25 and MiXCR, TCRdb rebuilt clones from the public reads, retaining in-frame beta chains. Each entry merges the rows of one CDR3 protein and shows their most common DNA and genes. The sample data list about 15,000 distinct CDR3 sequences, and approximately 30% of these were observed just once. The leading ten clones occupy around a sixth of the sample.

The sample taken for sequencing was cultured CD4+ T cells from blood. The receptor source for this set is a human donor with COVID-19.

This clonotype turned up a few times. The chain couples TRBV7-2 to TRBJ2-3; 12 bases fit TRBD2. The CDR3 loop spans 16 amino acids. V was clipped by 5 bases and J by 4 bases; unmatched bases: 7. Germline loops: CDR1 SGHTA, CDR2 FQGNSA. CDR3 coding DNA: TGTGCCAGCAGCATTCTAGCGGGGGGGCCCGCAGATACGCAGTATTTT. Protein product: CASSILAGGPADTQYF.

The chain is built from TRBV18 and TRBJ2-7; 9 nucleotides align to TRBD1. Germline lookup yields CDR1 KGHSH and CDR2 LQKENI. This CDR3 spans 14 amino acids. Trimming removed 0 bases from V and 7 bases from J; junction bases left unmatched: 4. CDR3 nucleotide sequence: TGTGCCAGCTCACCACCCGGACAGGGGAGTGAGCAGTACTTC. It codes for CASSPPGQGSEQYF.

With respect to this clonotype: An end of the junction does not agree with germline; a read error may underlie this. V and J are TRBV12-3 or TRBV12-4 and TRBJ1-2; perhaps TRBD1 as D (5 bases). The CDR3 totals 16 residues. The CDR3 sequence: CANSPGTTFDSYGYTF. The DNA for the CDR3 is TGTGCCAACAGTCCTGGGACGACCTTTGACTCCTATGGCTACACCTTC.

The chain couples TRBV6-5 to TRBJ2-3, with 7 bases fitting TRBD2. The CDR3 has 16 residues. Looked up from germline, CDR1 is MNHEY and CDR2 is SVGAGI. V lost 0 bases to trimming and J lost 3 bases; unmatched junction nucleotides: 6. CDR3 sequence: CASSYSYGGRTDTQYF. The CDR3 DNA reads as TGTGCCAGCAGTTACTCATACGGGGGGAGGACAGATACGCAGTATTTT.

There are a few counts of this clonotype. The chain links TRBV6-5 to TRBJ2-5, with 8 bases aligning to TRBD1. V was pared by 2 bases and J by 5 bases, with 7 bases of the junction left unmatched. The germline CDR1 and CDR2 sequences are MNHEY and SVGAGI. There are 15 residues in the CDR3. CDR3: CASSYLDRGGETQYF. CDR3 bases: TGTGCCAGCAGTTACCTTGACAGGGGCGGCGAGACCCAGTACTTC.

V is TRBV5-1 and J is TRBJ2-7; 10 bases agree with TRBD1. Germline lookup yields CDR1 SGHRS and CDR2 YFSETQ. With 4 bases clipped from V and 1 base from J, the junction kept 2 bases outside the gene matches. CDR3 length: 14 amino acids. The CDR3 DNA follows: TGCGCCAGCAGCGTGGGACAGGGGTCCTACGAGCAGTACTTC. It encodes CASSVGQGSYEQYF.

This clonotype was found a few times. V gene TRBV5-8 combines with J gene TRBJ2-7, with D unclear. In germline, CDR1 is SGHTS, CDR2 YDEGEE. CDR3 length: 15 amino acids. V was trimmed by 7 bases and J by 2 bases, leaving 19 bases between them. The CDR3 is CASPHPRTATYEQYF. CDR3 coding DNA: TGTGCCAGCCCCCACCCCAGGACGGCCACCTACGAGCAGTACTTC. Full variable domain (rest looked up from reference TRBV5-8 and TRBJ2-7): EAGVTQSPTHLIKTRGQQATLRCSPISGHTSVYWYQQALGLGLQFLLWYDEGEERNRGNFPPRFSGRQFPNYSSELNVNALELEDSALYLCASPHPRTATYEQYFGPGTRLTVT.

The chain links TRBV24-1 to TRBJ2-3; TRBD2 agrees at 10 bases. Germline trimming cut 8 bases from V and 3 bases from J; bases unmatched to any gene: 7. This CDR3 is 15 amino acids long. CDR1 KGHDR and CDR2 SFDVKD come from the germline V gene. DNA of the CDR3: TGTGCCACCAAGGAGGCTAGCGGGGGAACAGATACGCAGTATTTT. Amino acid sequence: CATKEASGGTDTQYF.

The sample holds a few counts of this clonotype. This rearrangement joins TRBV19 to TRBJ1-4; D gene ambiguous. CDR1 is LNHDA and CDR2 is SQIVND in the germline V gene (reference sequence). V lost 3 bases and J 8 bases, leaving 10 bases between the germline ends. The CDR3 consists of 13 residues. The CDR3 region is CASSILRGEKLFF. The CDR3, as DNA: TGTGCCAGTAGTATTCTTCGGGGAGAAAAACTGTTTTTT.

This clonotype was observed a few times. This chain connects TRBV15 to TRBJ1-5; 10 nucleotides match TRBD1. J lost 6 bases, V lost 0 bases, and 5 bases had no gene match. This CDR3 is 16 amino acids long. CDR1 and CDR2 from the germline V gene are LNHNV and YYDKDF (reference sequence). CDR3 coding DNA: TGTGCCACCAGCAGAGATAGCGGACAGGGGGGTCAGCCCCAGCATTTT. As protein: CATSRDSGQGGQPQHF. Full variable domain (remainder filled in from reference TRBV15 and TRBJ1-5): DAMVIQNPRYQVTQFGKPVTLSCSQTLNHNVMYWYQQKSSQAPKLLFHYYDKDFNNEADTPDNFQSRRPNTSFCFLDIRSPGLGDTAMYLCATSRDSGQGGQPQHFGDGTRLSIL.

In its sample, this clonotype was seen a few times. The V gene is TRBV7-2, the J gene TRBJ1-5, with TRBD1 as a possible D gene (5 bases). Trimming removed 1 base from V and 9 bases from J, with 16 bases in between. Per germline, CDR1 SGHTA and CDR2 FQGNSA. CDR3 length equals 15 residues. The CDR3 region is CASSLGPSEGRPQHF. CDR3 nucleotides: TGTGCCAGCAGCTTAGGACCCTCAGAGGGGCGGCCCCAGCATTTT.

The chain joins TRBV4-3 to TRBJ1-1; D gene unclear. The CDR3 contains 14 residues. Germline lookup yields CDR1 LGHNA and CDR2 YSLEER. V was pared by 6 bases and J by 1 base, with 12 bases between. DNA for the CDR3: TGCGCCAGCAGTAGATGGACGGAGAACACTGAAGCTTTCTTT. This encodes CASSRWTENTEAFF.

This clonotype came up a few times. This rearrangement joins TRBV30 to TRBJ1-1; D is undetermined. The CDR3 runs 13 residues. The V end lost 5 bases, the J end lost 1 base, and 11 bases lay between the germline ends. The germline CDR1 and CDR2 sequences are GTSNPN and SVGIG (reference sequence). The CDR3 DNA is TGTGCCTGGGGTGATCTGGGGAACACTGAAGCTTTCTTT. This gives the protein CAWGDLGNTEAFF.

CDR3 coding DNA: TGCAGTGCTAGGAAGGGAAATCAGCCCCAGCATTTT. As protein: CSARKGNQPQHF. The chain carries TRBV20-1 and TRBJ1-5, with D unclear. This CDR3 region has 12 residues. Germline V lookup: CDR1 DFQATT, CDR2 SNEGSKA (reference sequence). The V end was cut by 3 bases, the J end by 4 bases, with 7 bases between.

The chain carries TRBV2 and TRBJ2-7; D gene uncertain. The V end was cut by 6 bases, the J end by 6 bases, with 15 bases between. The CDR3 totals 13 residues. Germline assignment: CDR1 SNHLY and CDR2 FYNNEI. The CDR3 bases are TGTGCCAGCAGCGCCCTAGGCTCGGGCGAGCAGTACTTC. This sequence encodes CASSALGSGEQYF.

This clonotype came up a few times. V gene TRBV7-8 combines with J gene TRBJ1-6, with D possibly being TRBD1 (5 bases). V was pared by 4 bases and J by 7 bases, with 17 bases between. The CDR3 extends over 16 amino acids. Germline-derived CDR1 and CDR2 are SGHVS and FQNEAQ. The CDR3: CASSSRIGATNSPLHF. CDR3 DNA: TGTGCCAGCAGCTCCCGCATAGGGGCTACAAATTCACCCCTCCACTTT.

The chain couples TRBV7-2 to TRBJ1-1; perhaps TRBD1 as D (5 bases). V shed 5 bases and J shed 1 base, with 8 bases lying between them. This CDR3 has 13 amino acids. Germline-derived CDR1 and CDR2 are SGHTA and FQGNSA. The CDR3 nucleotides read TGTGCCAGCAGCCCGGGACCGAACACTGAAGCTTTCTTT. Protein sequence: CASSPGPNTEAFF.

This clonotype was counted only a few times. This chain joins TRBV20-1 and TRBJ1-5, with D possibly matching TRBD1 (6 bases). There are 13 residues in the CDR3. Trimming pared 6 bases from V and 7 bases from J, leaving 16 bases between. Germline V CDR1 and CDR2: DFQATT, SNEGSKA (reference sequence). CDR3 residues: CSADKGGTQPQHF. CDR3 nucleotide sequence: TGCAGTGCGGATAAGGGGGGTACCCAGCCCCAGCATTTT.

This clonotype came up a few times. CDR3 sequence: CASSLGNYGYTF. CDR3 nucleotide sequence: TGTGCCAGCAGTCTCGGTAACTATGGCTACACCTTC. V usage is TRBV12-3 or TRBV12-4 and J usage is TRBJ1-2; D is unclear. This CDR3 region has 12 residues. Trimming shortened V by 5 bases and J by 1 base, and 5 bases separated the two germline ends.

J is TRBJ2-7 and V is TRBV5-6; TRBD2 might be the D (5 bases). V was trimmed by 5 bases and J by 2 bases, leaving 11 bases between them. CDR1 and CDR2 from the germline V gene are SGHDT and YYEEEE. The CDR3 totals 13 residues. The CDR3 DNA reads TGTGCCAGCAGGAAGGACGGGACCTACGAGCAGTACTTC. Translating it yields CASRKDGTYEQYF.

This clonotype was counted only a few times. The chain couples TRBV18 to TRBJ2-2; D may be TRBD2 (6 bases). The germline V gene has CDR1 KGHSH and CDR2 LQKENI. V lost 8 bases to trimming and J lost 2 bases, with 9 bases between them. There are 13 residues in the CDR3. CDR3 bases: TGTGCCAGCCCGCGGGGTAACACCGGGGAGCTGTTTTTT. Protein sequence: CASPRGNTGELFF.

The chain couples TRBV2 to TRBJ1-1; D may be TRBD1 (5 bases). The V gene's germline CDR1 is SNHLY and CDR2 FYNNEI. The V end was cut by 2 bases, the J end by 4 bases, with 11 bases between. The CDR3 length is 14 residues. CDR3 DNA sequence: TGTGCCAGCAGTGAACAGGGTTCGAGCACTGAAGCTTTCTTT. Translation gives CASSEQGSSTEAFF. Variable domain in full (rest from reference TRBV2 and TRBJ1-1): EPEVTQTPSHQVTQMGQEVILRCVPISNHLYFYWYRQILGQKVEFLVSFYNNEISEKSEIFDDQFSVERPDGSNFTLKIRSTKLEDSAMYFCASSEQGSSTEAFFGQGTRLTVV.

CDR3: CASSDPWDSNEKLFF. The CDR3 DNA reads as TGTGCCAGCAGTGATCCTTGGGACAGTAATGAAAAACTGTTTTTT. This chain connects TRBV2 to TRBJ1-4, with 7 bases identical to TRBD1. This CDR3 is built from 15 residues. Germline values: CDR1 SNHLY, CDR2 FYNNEI. V lost 3 bases to trimming and J lost 4 bases; unmatched junction nucleotides: 5. Together with reference TRBV2 and TRBJ1-4, the CDR3 gives the full variable domain: EPEVTQTPSHQVTQMGQEVILRCVPISNHLYFYWYRQILGQKVEFLVSFYNNEISEKSEIFDDQFSVERPDGSNFTLKIRSTKLEDSAMYFCASSDPWDSNEKLFFGSGTQLSVL.

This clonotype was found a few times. The CDR3 DNA follows: TGTGCCAGCAGCTTAGACGGTTTGCAGGTGAACGGGGAGCTGTTTTTT. This codes for CASSLDGLQVNGELFF. This chain connects TRBV7-2 to TRBJ2-2; D is uncertain. Trimming pared 1 base from V and 7 bases from J, leaving 16 bases between. The CDR3 runs to 16 residues. Germline V gene sequence: CDR1 SGHTA, CDR2 FQGNSA.

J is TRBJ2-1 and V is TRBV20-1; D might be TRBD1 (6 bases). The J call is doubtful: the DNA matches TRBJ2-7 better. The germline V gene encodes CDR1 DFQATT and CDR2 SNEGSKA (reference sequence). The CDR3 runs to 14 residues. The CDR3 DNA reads TGCAGTGCGCCGACCACAGGGACCCCCTACGAGCAGTACTTC. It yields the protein CSAPTTGTPYEQYF.